Listed below are T cell receptor beta chains from one sample, sequenced in a study of blood T cells in healthy people across ages. A single record per CDR3 protein comes from TCRdb applying MiXCR to the 5' RACE reads. Of more than 800,000 distinct CDR3 sequences detected, 45% appear once; the ten largest clones hold 15% to 20%. The sample taken for sequencing was blood. The receptors shown here come from a woman aged 55 to 70 in good health. Each CDR3 is given with its conserved first and last residue. A D gene is named only where the DNA matches it firmly. Expanded clones get a size class; other rows say once, few or many, or leave the size out.

CDR3,DNA,J,D,V,length,size
CASSFGQGLYNEQYF,TGTGCCAGCAGCTTCGGTCAGGGTTTGTACAATGAGCAGTACTTC,TRBJ2-7,NA,TRBV7-9,15,NA
CASSLTYEQYF,TGTGCCAGCAGCCTCACCTACGAGCAGTACTTC,TRBJ2-7,NA,TRBV28,11,many
CASSEGQGHEQYF,TGTGCCAGCAGCGAAGGACAGGGGCACGAGCAGTACTTC,TRBJ2-7,TRBD1,TRBV7-9,13,NA
CASSFANFYNEQFF,TGTGCCAGCAGTTTCGCTAACTTCTACAATGAGCAGTTCTTC,TRBJ2-1,NA,TRBV12-3/TRBV12-4,14,NA
CASSELGGYGYTF,TGTGCCAGCAGTGAACTGGGGGGCTATGGCTACACCTTC,TRBJ1-2,NA,TRBV2,13,many
CASSPSGYEQYF,TGTGCCAGCAGTCCTAGCGGGTACGAGCAGTACTTC,TRBJ2-7,TRBD2,TRBV3-1,12,many
CASSPSPSGNYEQYF,TGTGCCAGCAGTCCCAGCCCTAGCGGGAACTACGAGCAGTACTTC,TRBJ2-7,TRBD2,TRBV6-5,15,NA
CASGPGLATDTQYF,TGTGCCAGTGGACCGGGACTAGCGACAGATACGCAGTATTTT,TRBJ2-3,TRBD2,TRBV6-5,14,NA
CASGHPGGNSPLHF,TGTGCCAGCGGCCATCCGGGCGGAAATTCACCCCTCCACTTT,TRBJ1-6,NA,TRBV14,14,NA
CASSLMATRLNQPQHF,TGTGCCAGCAGTTTAATGGCGACTCGCCTCAATCAGCCCCAGCATTTT,TRBJ1-5,NA,TRBV12-3/TRBV12-4,16,few
CASSLNAFNYGYTF,TGTGCCAGCAGTTTGAATGCATTTAACTATGGCTACACCTTC,TRBJ1-2,NA,TRBV27,14,NA
CASSHSLRDSRGRELFF,TGTGCCAGCAGCCATAGTCTCCGGGACTCTAGGGGCCGGGAGCTGTTTTTT,TRBJ2-2,NA,TRBV3-1,17,once
CSVGAGNQPQHF,TGCAGCGTTGGGGCAGGTAATCAGCCCCAGCATTTT,TRBJ1-5,NA,TRBV29-1,12,many
CASSWLAGGITGELFF,TGTGCCAGCAGTTGGCTAGCGGGAGGGATCACCGGGGAGCTGTTTTTT,TRBJ2-2,TRBD2,TRBV12-3/TRBV12-4,16,once
CSVEEESNQPQHF,TGCAGCGTTGAAGAGGAGAGCAATCAGCCCCAGCATTTT,TRBJ1-5,NA,TRBV29-1,13,NA
CASRAASGHTDTQYF,TGTGCCAGTCGGGCGGCTAGCGGTCACACAGATACGCAGTATTTT,TRBJ2-3,TRBD2,TRBV12-3/TRBV12-4,15,few
CASSQEVSYMADTQYF,TGCGCCAGCAGCCAAGAGGTGTCCTATATGGCAGATACGCAGTATTTT,TRBJ2-3,NA,TRBV4-1,16,few
CASTWVHDTQYF,TGTGCCAGCACCTGGGTCCACGATACGCAGTATTTT,TRBJ2-3,NA,TRBV3-1,12,NA
CSAEDRGYMNIQYF,TGCAGTGCTGAGGACAGGGGCTATATGAACATTCAGTACTTC,TRBJ2-4,TRBD1,TRBV20-1,14,NA
CASTQGAGVHEQYF,TGTGCCAGCACTCAGGGGGCCGGGGTCCACGAGCAGTACTTC,TRBJ2-7,TRBD1,TRBV27,14,few
CSGLAYNEQFF,TGCAGCGGTCTAGCCTACAATGAGCAGTTCTTC,TRBJ2-1,NA,TRBV29-1,11,NA
CASSQDGGLYEQYF,TGTGCCAGCAGCCAAGATGGGGGTCTCTACGAGCAGTACTTC,TRBJ2-7,NA,TRBV14,14,NA
CASSRAVQAGTEAFF,TGTGCCAGCAGCCGGGCCGTGCAAGCAGGAACTGAAGCTTTCTTT,TRBJ1-1,NA,TRBV3-1,15,few
CASSFFGTGSYNEQFF,TGCGCCAGCAGCTTCTTCGGGACAGGGTCCTACAATGAGCAGTTCTTC,TRBJ2-1,TRBD1,TRBV5-1,16,NA
CASSLGLAGSTGELFF,TGCGCCAGCAGCTTGGGTCTAGCGGGAAGCACCGGGGAGCTGTTTTTT,TRBJ2-2,TRBD2,TRBV5-1,16,NA
CSVGKNEQYF,TGCAGCGTCGGTAAGAATGAGCAGTACTTC,TRBJ2-5,NA,TRBV29-1,10,NA
CASSSSPPAFDEQYF,TGTGCCAGCAGCTCGAGCCCCCCGGCCTTTGACGAGCAGTACTTC,TRBJ2-7,NA,TRBV11-1,15,NA
CASSQGQGKTQYF,TGTGCCAGCAGCCAAGGACAGGGCAAGACCCAGTACTTC,TRBJ2-5,TRBD1,TRBV3-1,13,NA